This TCR beta chain comes out of a study of T cell repertoires in cytomegalovirus infection. CDR3 length: 15 residues. Germline trimming cut 4 bases from V and 4 bases from J; bases unmatched to any gene: 6. The germline CDR1 and CDR2 sequences are SGHTA and FQGNSA. Using its own MiXCR run on the reads, TCRdb lists one record per CDR3 protein. The repertoire has roughly 230,000 distinct CDR3 sequences, 12% of them found once; the top ten carry 1.6%. This clonotype came up many times. This TCR was sampled from a human donor in good health (CMV status not recorded). Some clones in this sample may be carry-over from other donors' samples. The genes are TRBV7-2 and TRBJ2-7, with 11 bases that match TRBD2. Sequenced material: PBMCs. Here the CDR3 DNA reads TGTGCCAGCAGCTCACTAGCGGGAGAGGGTTACGAGCAGTACTTC. It specifies CASSSLAGEGYEQYF.